A selection of T cell receptor beta chains follows, all from one sample in a study of cytotoxic CD8 clonotypes in ibrutinib-treated CLL. The method was immunoSEQ multiplex PCR; TCRdb's version includes in-frame clones alone and lacks a portion of them. Seen here are 150,000 or so clones, around 80% observed once, and the top ten hold 7.5% to 8%. The sample here was PBMCs, taken after 36 months of ibrutinib treatment. These receptors were obtained from a human donor with chronic lymphocytic leukemia. Both conserved end residues are part of each CDR3. A D gene is named only where the DNA matches it firmly. The size of a clone is reported for some rows only, either as once, few or many, or as a class for expanded clones.

>TRBJ1-5|TRBD1|-|TRBV2
TGTGCCAGCAGTGCGGGGGGGACAGGGCCTCAGCCCCAGCATTTT
CASSAGGTGPQPQHF
>TRBJ2-3|-|-|TRBV5-1
TGCGCCAGCAGCTTGGGTCAGGGTGGTGATACGCAGTATTTT
CASSLGQGGDTQYF
>TRBJ2-5|-|-|TRBV7-9
TGTGCCAGCAGCTATTTAGGACGGCCTCGGGAGACCCAGTACTTC
CASSYLGRPRETQYF
>TRBJ1-3|-|-|TRBV7-9
TGTGCCAGCAGCTTATTTGAGGGACTCTCTGGAAACACCATATATTTT
CASSLFEGLSGNTIYF
>TRBJ2-2|TRBD2|-|TRBV10-3
TGTGCCATCAGTGAGAAAGGCGGGAGTAGCACCGGGGAGCTGTTTTTT
CAISEKGGSSTGELFF
>TRBJ2-1|-|once|TRBV29-1
TGCAGCGCTAAAAAACCGGGTGACAGTTCTTCCTACAATGAGCAGTTCTTC
CSAKKPGDSSSYNEQFF
>TRBJ2-7|-|-|TRBV18
TGTGCCAGCTCACCGGGAACGGGACCCCCCTACGAGCAGTACTTC
CASSPGTGPPYEQYF
>TRBJ1-3|-|once|TRBV7-2
TGTGCCAGCAGCTCTGGACAATCTGGAAACACCATATATTTT
CASSSGQSGNTIYF
>TRBJ1-2|-|-|TRBV7-8
TGTGCCAGCAGCTATACTGAAAACTATGGCTACACCTTC
CASSYTENYGYTF
>TRBJ2-7|-|-|TRBV5-1
TGCGCCAGCAGCTTGGGTACGACCTACGAGCAGTACTTC
CASSLGTTYEQYF
>TRBJ2-7|-|-|TRBV6-5
TGTGCCAGCAGTTACTCGATAGGCTACTCCTACGAGCAGTACTTC
CASSYSIGYSYEQYF
>TRBJ1-1|-|medium-sized|TRBV6-5
TGTGCCAGCAGGCCGTCAAGCACTGAAGCTTTCTTT
CASRPSSTEAFF
>TRBJ1-2|-|few|TRBV29-1
TGCAGCACTGGAGGGACACTCGAAGGCTACACCTTC
CSTGGTLEGYTF
>TRBJ2-1|TRBD2|-|TRBV11-2
TGTGCCAGCAGCTTAGATCCCCCAACTAGCGGGACCTACAATGAGCAGTTCTTC
CASSLDPPTSGTYNEQFF
>TRBJ2-1|-|-|TRBV4-1
TGCGCCAGCAGCCAAGAACCGGACCTTTTCGATGAGCAGTTCTTC
CASSQEPDLFDEQFF
>TRBJ2-2|-|-|TRBV1
TGCACCAGCAGCCCAACGCAGGTCCTAACGAACACCGGGGAGCTGTTTTTT
CTSSPTQVLTNTGELFF
>TRBJ2-7|-|-|TRBV7-8
TGTGCCAGCAGCTTAGTAGCAGGGGCCTACGAGCAGTACTTC
CASSLVAGAYEQYF
>TRBJ1-5|TRBD1|-|TRBV15
TGTGCCACCAGCAGACAGGGGGGAAATCAGCCCCAGCATTTT
CATSRQGGNQPQHF
>TRBJ2-1|TRBD1|-|TRBV12-5
TGTGCTAGTGGTTTGGCAGGGGGCGATGAGCAGTTCTTC
CASGLAGGDEQFF
>TRBJ2-1|-|-|TRBV30
TGTGCCTGGAGTAGGCTTCAGCCATTCCTCCTCTTC
CAWSRLQPFLLF
>TRBJ2-3|-|-|TRBV6-5
TGTGCCAGCAGTTACTCTGTGTGGGTCAACACAGATACGCAGTATTTT
CASSYSVWVNTDTQYF
>TRBJ1-5|-|-|TRBV7-8
TGTGCCAGCAGTCTCGGGACATACAATCAGCCCCAGCATTTT
CASSLGTYNQPQHF
>TRBJ1-2|TRBD1|-|TRBV6-6
TGTGCCAGCAGTAAAGGGGACAGGCGAGGGCCCTGGGGCTACACCTTC
CASSKGDRRGPWGYTF
>TRBJ1-4|-|-|TRBV7-9
TGTGCCAGCAGCCTAACGACAGACCCTGTGACTAATGAAAAACTGTTTTTT
CASSLTTDPVTNEKLFF
>TRBJ2-2|-|-|TRBV4-1
TGCGCCAGCAGCCACCTTAGGGCCTTAAGGACCGGGGAGCTGTTTTTT
CASSHLRALRTGELFF
>TRBJ1-2|-|-|TRBV19
TGTGCCAGTAGTATCTCTCAGGCCCCCTATGGCTACACCTTC
CASSISQAPYGYTF
>TRBJ2-2|TRBD1|-|TRBV7-9
TGTGCCAGCAGCTCGACAGGGGGGAACACCGGGGAGCTGTTTTTT
CASSSTGGNTGELFF
>TRBJ2-1|-|-|TRBV5-1
TGCGCCAGCAGCTTCTCGGCATTCAATGAGCAGTTCTTC
CASSFSAFNEQFF
>TRBJ2-1|TRBD2|few|TRBV5-1
TGCGCCAGCAGCTTGGGGACAAGCGGGAGTTCAGATGAGCAGTTCTTC
CASSLGTSGSSDEQFF
>TRBJ2-3|-|-|TRBV10-3
TGTGCCATCAGTGAGTCTTCAACTAGCACAGATACGCAGTATTTT
CAISESSTSTDTQYF
>TRBJ1-1|TRBD1|-|TRBV5-1
TGCGCCAGCAGCCCCGGACAGGGACTTGAAGCTTTCTTT
CASSPGQGLEAFF
>TRBJ2-5|TRBD2|-|TRBV7-8
TGTGCCAGCAGCTGGACTAGCGGGGGGGCCAGAGAGACCCAGTACTTC
CASSWTSGGARETQYF
>TRBJ1-1|-|-|TRBV6-6
TGTGCCAGCGACGTGGGGGGGATGAACACTGAAGCTTTCTTT
CASDVGGMNTEAFF
>TRBJ1-6|TRBD1|-|TRBV18
TGTGCCAGCTCCCCCCGGGACAGTCAAAATTCACCCCTCCACTTT
CASSPRDSQNSPLHF
>TRBJ2-5|-|-|TRBV7-2
TGTGCCAGCAGCTTAGTTTCGGGCCGCGAGACCCAGTACTTC
CASSLVSGRETQYF
>TRBJ1-2|TRBD1|-|TRBV29-1
TGCAGCGCGGGCAGGGGGTTAGAGGGCTACACCTTC
CSAGRGLEGYTF
>TRBJ2-2|TRBD1|-|TRBV28
TGTGCCAGCACTACCCCGGGACAGGGGGCGAAGGTTCGCACCGGGGAGCTGTTTTTT
CASTTPGQGAKVRTGELFF
>TRBJ2-3|-|-|TRBV7-2
TGTGCCAGCAGCTTAGACATAGGCACAGATACGCAGTATTTT
CASSLDIGTDTQYF
>TRBJ2-7|TRBD1|-|TRBV11-1
TGTGCCAGCAGCTTCCGCTTTGGGACAGGGAGCTCCTACGAGCAGTACTTC
CASSFRFGTGSSYEQYF
>TRBJ2-5|TRBD2|-|TRBV29-1
TGCAGCGTGATAGCGGGGGCGAACCAAGAGACCCAGTACTTC
CSVIAGANQETQYF
>TRBJ1-1|-|-|TRBV5-1
TGCGCCAGCAGCTTGAGTACTGAAGCTTTCTTT
CASSLSTEAFF
>TRBJ1-5|-|-|TRBV30
TGTGCCTGGAGTGCACGGACTGCTCATCAGCCCCAGCATTTT
CAWSARTAHQPQHF
>TRBJ1-5|-|-|TRBV6-6
TGTGCTTCCTCACGGGGGGACTCCGGAAGCAATCAGCCCCAGCATTTT
CASSRGDSGSNQPQHF
>TRBJ1-4|-|few|TRBV30
TGTGCCTGGAGTACTAATGAAAAACTGTTTTTT
CAWSTNEKLFF
>TRBJ1-5|-|-|TRBV2
TGTGCCAGCAGTCCCCAGGGAACGGGGGCCAATCAGCCCCAGCATTTT
CASSPQGTGANQPQHF
>TRBJ1-4|TRBD1|few|TRBV19
TGTGCCAGTAGTGACAGGGGGCCTGCAACTAATGAAAAACTGTTTTTT
CASSDRGPATNEKLFF
>TRBJ2-3|TRBD2|-|TRBV7-9
TGTGCCAGCAGCGACAGGCTAGCGGGAGTGACAGATACGCAGTATTTT
CASSDRLAGVTDTQYF
>TRBJ1-1|TRBD1|-|TRBV5-8
TGTGCCAGCAGCTACGGGACAGGCTTTTACACTGAAGCTTTCTTT
CASSYGTGFYTEAFF
>TRBJ2-4|-|-|TRBV6-5
TGTGCCAGCAGTGGATCAGGGGTGAGAAACATTCAGTACTTC
CASSGSGVRNIQYF
>TRBJ1-2|-|-|TRBV11-2
TGTGCCAGCAGCTCCCGGGGTAGGGACACCTTC
CASSSRGRDTF
>TRBJ2-2|-|-|TRBV18
TGTGCCAGCTCACTTAGCCGACAACTTAACACCGGGGAGCTGTTTTTT
CASSLSRQLNTGELFF
>TRBJ2-1|-|once|TRBV5-1
TGCGCCAGCAGCTTGGTGGGGGTCTCCTACAATGAGCAGTTCTTC
CASSLVGVSYNEQFF
>TRBJ2-1|TRBD1|-|TRBV18
TGTGCCAGCTCACGACAGGGAGTAAATGAGCAGTTCTTC
CASSRQGVNEQFF
>TRBJ2-2|TRBD1|few|TRBV2
TGTGCCAGCAGGTTTGACAGGGGGCAGTCGGGGGAGCTGTTTTTT
CASRFDRGQSGELFF
>TRBJ2-1|-|-|TRBV14
TGTGCCAGCAGCCAAGGCCCAGGGAGGGGGAGAGCGAATGAGCAGTTCTTC
CASSQGPGRGRANEQFF
>TRBJ2-7|TRBD1|-|TRBV6-1
TGTGCCGCACAGGGACAGCCAAAAAGTGAGCAGTACTTC
CAAQGQPKSEQYF